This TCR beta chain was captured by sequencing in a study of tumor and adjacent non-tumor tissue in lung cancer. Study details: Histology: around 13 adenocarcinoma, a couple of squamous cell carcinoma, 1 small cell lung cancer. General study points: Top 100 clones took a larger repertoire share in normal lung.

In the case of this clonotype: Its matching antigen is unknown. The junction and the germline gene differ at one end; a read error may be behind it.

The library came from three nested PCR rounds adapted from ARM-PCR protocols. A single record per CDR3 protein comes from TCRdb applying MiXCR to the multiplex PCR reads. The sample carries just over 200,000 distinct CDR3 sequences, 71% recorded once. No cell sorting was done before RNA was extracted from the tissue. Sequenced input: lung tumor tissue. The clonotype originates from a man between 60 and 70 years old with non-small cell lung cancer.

Here the CDR3 reads CASRGYNDQFF. The CDR3 DNA sequence: TGTGCCAGTAGGGGCTACAATGATCAGTTCTTC. The chain couples TRBV11-3 to TRBJ2-1, with a weak D call TRBD1 (5 bases). Germline-derived CDR1 and CDR2 are SGHNT and YENEEA. This CDR3 is built from 11 residues.